This record looks at one T cell receptor beta chain sequence and its context. The antigen remains unidentified. Sequencing of TCR beta was performed on blood CD8+ T cells and on blood CD4+ T cells. The data stem from a study of CD8 T cells in Susac syndrome. Whole-study results and caveats: The number of individuals included in the study's TCR sequencing and HLA analysis was acknowledged as relatively small.

This CDR3 is 15 amino acids long. The V end was cut by 1 base, the J end by 0 bases, with 6 bases between. Germline loops: CDR1 SGHTA, CDR2 FQGNSA. RNA in amounts of roughly 0.45 to 1 ug was reverse transcribed with random hexamers. The authors amplified TCR beta CDR3 across 54 Vbeta and 13 Jbeta using immunoSEQ multiplex PCR. TCRdb re-analysed the immunoSEQ multiplex PCR reads in MiXCR, keeping a single row per CDR3 protein. The sample shows about 180,000 distinct CDR3 sequences, approximately 96% of them seen only once. This TCR derives from a human donor with multiple sclerosis. This chain uses TRBV7-2 with TRBJ2-2; D is undetermined. The sequenced sample was CD4+ T cells from PBMCs. CDR3 in DNA: TGTGCCAGCAGCTTAGTACACTCGAACACCGGGGAGCTGTTTTTT. It codes for CASSLVHSNTGELFF. The full variable domain, with the rest looked up from reference TRBV7-2 and TRBJ2-2, is GAGVSQSPSNKVTEKGKDVELRCDPISGHTALYWYRQSLGQGLEFLIYFQGNSAPDKSGLPSDRFSAERTGGSVSTLTIQRTQQEDSAVYLCASSLVHSNTGELFFGEGSRLTVL.